The clone carrying this TCR beta chain came up once. Its cognate antigen is unknown. The sample originates from a study of OX40 agonist ivuxolimab in advanced cancers. Study findings and constraints: Blood T cells, both CD4+ and CD8+, expanded clonally by week 6 at 0.1 to 3.0 mg/kg. Relative to CD4+, CD8+ T cells held more expanded clones on average.

V was trimmed by 4 bases and J by 4 bases, leaving 11 bases between them. CDR1 SGHRS and CDR2 YFSETQ come from the germline V gene. The CDR3 sequence is 13 residues long. Generated by immunoSEQ multiplex PCR, the TCRdb table keeps only in-frame clones and is missing some. The sample contains almost 70,000 clones, around 89% of which appear only once. The sample in question was CD4+ or CD8+ T cells sorted from blood, obtained in a trial of the OX40 agonist ivuxolimab. The clonotype comes from an adult with an advanced solid tumor such as melanoma, head and neck, liver or kidney cancer. The chain carries TRBV5-1 and TRBJ2-5; the D gene is possibly TRBD2 (5 bases). The CDR3 coding sequence is TGCGCCAGCAGCAAAACTAGTCTAGAGACCCAGTACTTC. Its translation: CASSKTSLETQYF.